This T cell receptor beta chain was profiled in a study of T cell repertoires in cytomegalovirus infection. For the study at large: An indication of both CMV infection and matching HLA type came from public TCR beta signatures.

Whole-study results and caveats: Carriers of CMV and the relevant HLA type were discriminated by public TCR beta frequency.

In regard to this clonotype: Its antigen is unknown.

TCRdb called the reads again in MiXCR, with one record for every CDR3 protein. The sample contains about 700,000 distinct CDR3 sequences, around 30% of which appear only once. Unmatched junction bases numbered 5, after V lost 8 bases and J lost 4 bases. The CDR3 sequence is 13 residues long. Germline values: CDR1 SGHVT, CDR2 SQSDAQ. This clonotype originated in a human donor in good health (CMV status not recorded). Some clones in this sample may be carry-over from other donors' samples. The chain is built from TRBV7-4 and TRBJ2-1, with TRBD2 matching 7 bases. The specimen comprised cultured PBMCs, sampled from culture after CMV antigen stimulation. The CDR3 protein is CASLASGYNEQFF. The DNA for the CDR3 is TGTGCCAGCTTGGCTAGCGGTTACAATGAGCAGTTCTTC.